The 7 T cell receptor beta chains below come from one sample, sequenced in a study of blood T cell repertoires in COVID-19. Some clones are missing from TCRdb's copy, which holds only in-frame ones; the method was immunoSEQ multiplex PCR. Of 360,000 or so clones in the sample, roughly four fifths were seen once. Sequencing input: PBMCs or T cells enriched from blood (not recorded which). The receptors derive from a woman in her forties or fifties who had recovered from COVID-19.

This chain links TRBV10-3 with TRBJ2-4, with 10 positions matching TRBD2. This CDR3 has 13 amino acids. CDR1 ENHRY and CDR2 SYGVKD come from the germline V gene. V lost 4 bases to trimming and J lost 8 bases; unmatched junction nucleotides: 2. CDR3 coding DNA: TGTGCCATCAGTGCTGGGACTAGCGACATTCAGTACTTC. Translating gives CAISAGTSDIQYF.

In this sample, this clone turned up a few times. The V and J genes are TRBV5-6 and TRBJ1-3, with D unresolved. This CDR3 contains 15 residues. In germline, CDR1 is SGHDT, CDR2 YYEEEE. V was cut by 4 bases and J by 2 bases, with 13 bases left in between. The CDR3 coding sequence is TGTGCCAGCAGCCTTCGAACAGTCACTGGAAACACCATATATTTT. Protein: CASSLRTVTGNTIYF.

Only a few counts were recorded for this clone. The gene calls are TRBV4-3 and TRBJ2-7; tentative D call: TRBD2 (6 bases). CDR1 is LGHNA, CDR2 YSLEER, per germline. The CDR3 sequence is 17 residues long. Trimming removed 0 bases from V and 6 bases from J, with 21 bases in between. The CDR3 nucleotides read TGCGCCAGCAGCCAAGATTTGACTAGACTTCCCTCTTCCGAGCAGTACTTC. Translated: CASSQDLTRLPSSEQYF.

The V and J genes are TRBV7-9 and TRBJ1-6; 8 nucleotides line up with TRBD1. The CDR3 spans 14 residues. Germline trimming cut 2 bases from V and 9 bases from J; bases unmatched to any gene: 3. CDR1 and CDR2 from the germline V gene are SEHNR and FQNEAQ (reference sequence). CDR3 loop: CASSLTDRVSPLHF. The CDR3 DNA sequence: TGTGCCAGCAGCTTAACGGACAGGGTTTCACCCCTCCACTTT.

The V gene is TRBV2, the J gene TRBJ1-1, with D unresolved. The V gene's germline CDR1 is SNHLY and CDR2 FYNNEI. Between the trimmed V and J ends, which lost 7 bases and 4 bases, there was a span of 13 bases. This CDR3 comprises 13 residues. The CDR3 is CASTAGLSTEAFF. CDR3 sequence (DNA): TGTGCCAGCACGGCCGGACTGAGCACTGAAGCTTTCTTT.

This rearrangement joins TRBV4-2 to TRBJ1-6; D is unclear. The CDR3 length is 20 residues. Germline CDR1 LGHNA, CDR2 YNFKEQ. Trimming took off 1 base at V and 9 bases at J, with 28 bases between the two ends. CDR3 loop: CASSQAPLQDVVPPSSPLHF. Written as DNA, the CDR3 is TGTGCCAGCAGCCAAGCGCCACTCCAAGATGTTGTGCCTCCGAGTTCACCCCTCCACTTT.

As to this clone: Other DNA sequences in the sample encode the same CDR3. This chain joins TRBV6-5 and TRBJ1-1; D is perhaps TRBD1 (5 bases). The V end was cut by 2 bases, the J end by 1 base, with 8 bases between. The CDR3 has 14 amino acids. Germline CDR1 and CDR2: MNHEY and SVGAGI. This CDR3 reads CASSYRGRNTEAFF. The CDR3 DNA follows: TGTGCCAGCAGTTACAGGGGTCGGAACACTGAAGCTTTCTTT.